Each of the 10 T cell receptor beta chains below was sequenced from the same sample in a study of blood T cell repertoires in COVID-19. The assay was immunoSEQ multiplex PCR, and TCRdb's table has in-frame clones only and misses some. The repertoire holds 45,000 to 60,000 clones, with around 80% as singletons. The sequenced material came from peripheral blood. The receptors come from a human donor with active or convalescent COVID-19. The donor label of this sample is uncertain.

The CDR3 region has the DNA TGTGCCAGCAGCCTAGGAACAAACCCGACCGGGGAGCAGTTCTTC. Translated, it gives CASSLGTNPTGEQFF. The gene calls are TRBV11-3 and TRBJ2-1; D remains unclear. Germline CDR1 reads SGHNT; CDR2 reads YENEEA. The ends were cut back, 5 bases at V and 10 bases at J, with 21 bases in the middle. The CDR3 extends over 15 amino acids. The whole variable domain, filled in from reference TRBV11-3 and TRBJ2-1, reads EAGVVQSPRYKIIEKKQPVAFWCNPISGHNTLYWYLQNLGQGPELLIRYENEEAVDDSQLPKDRFSAERLKGVDSTLKIQPAELGDSAVYLCASSLGTNPTGEQFFGPGTRLTVL.

The V and J genes are TRBV9 and TRBJ2-1; D is unresolved. The CDR3 is 14 residues long. V lost 3 bases and J lost 0, with 7 bases in between. From germline, CDR1 is SGDLS and CDR2 YYNGEE. The CDR3 loop is CASSGGSSYNEQFF. CDR3 nucleotides: TGTGCCAGCAGCGGAGGCAGCTCCTACAATGAGCAGTTCTTC.

This clone was seen only once. The J gene is TRBJ2-7, the V gene TRBV1; the DNA was not used to check the table's D call, TRBD1. TRBV1 is assigned pseudogene status. The CDR3 runs 17 residues. CDR3 sequence: CTSSQSTPGQESYEQYF. In nucleotides, the CDR3 is TGCACCAGCAGCCAGTCAACCCCGGGACAGGAGTCCTACGAGCAGTACTTC.

V and J are TRBV30 and TRBJ1-5; no clear D gene. The CDR3 consists of 13 residues. Germline CDR1 and CDR2: GTSNPN and SVGIG (reference sequence). V lost 0 bases to trimming and J lost 4 bases, with 7 bases between them. CDR3 region: CAWSVSGNQPQHF. The DNA for the CDR3 is TGTGCCTGGAGTGTTTCGGGGAATCAGCCCCAGCATTTT.

The rearrangement joins TRBV10-3 to TRBJ2-7, with 9 bases lining up with TRBD1. J gave up 1 base and V 0 bases, and 4 bases lay outside the gene matches. The CDR3 covers 16 residues. Germline V lookup: CDR1 ENHRY, CDR2 SYGVKD. DNA of the CDR3: TGTGCCATCAGTGAGTCCGGGACAGGGTTTTCCTACGAGCAGTACTTC. This gives the protein CAISESGTGFSYEQYF.

The chain is built from TRBV3-1 (or the pseudogene TRBV3-2) and TRBJ1-6; 11 bases fit TRBD1. Per germline, CDR1 LGHDT and CDR2 YNNKEL (reference sequence). Trimming took 5 bases from V and 9 from J; bases not matched to a gene: 6. The CDR3 spans 15 residues. CDR3 sequence reads: CASSRSGTGGSPLHF. CDR3 DNA: TGTGCCAGCAGCAGGTCCGGGACAGGGGGTTCACCCCTCCACTTT.

This clone is termed medium-sized. The rearrangement links TRBV2 to TRBJ2-7; tentative D call: TRBD2 (5 bases). The V gene lost 0 bases and the J gene lost 0 bases, with 12 bases spanning the gap. Germline V gene lookup returns CDR1 SNHLY and CDR2 FYNNEI. The CDR3 contains 16 residues. CDR3 bases: TGTGCCAGCAGTGAAGCATCGGGGTTTAGCTCCTACGAGCAGTACTTC. Translating it yields CASSEASGFSSYEQYF.

In this sample, this clone is large. Other DNA sequences within the sample encode an identical CDR3. The DNA for the CDR3 is TGTGCCAGCAGCTGGGGACAGGGGTCCGGAAACACCATATATTTT. Amino acid sequence: CASSWGQGSGNTIYF. The chain is built from TRBV7-9 and TRBJ1-3, with TRBD1 matching 10 bases. The ends lost 4 bases at V and 4 bases at J; junction bases unmatched: 4. The CDR3 consists of 15 residues. Germline assignment: CDR1 SEHNR and CDR2 FQNEAQ (reference sequence).

The chain links TRBV7-8 to TRBJ2-1, with D possibly matching TRBD2 (6 bases). This CDR3 spans 16 amino acids. The germline V and J ends were trimmed by 1 base and 2 bases, with 12 bases remaining between them. CDR1 SGHVS and CDR2 FQNEAQ come from the germline V gene. As DNA, the CDR3 is TGTGCCAGCAGCTTAGGGGGGGACTGGACCTACAATGAGCAGTTCTTC. This translates into CASSLGGDWTYNEQFF.

The gene calls are TRBV6-5 and TRBJ1-5; D is unclear. The V gene lost 7 bases and the J gene lost 0 bases, with 4 bases spanning the gap. CDR1 and CDR2 from the germline V gene are MNHEY and SVGAGI. This CDR3 contains 12 residues. CDR3 nucleotide sequence: TGTGCCAGCACCCTTAGCAATCAGCCCCAGCATTTT. Encoded protein: CASTLSNQPQHF.